This T cell receptor (beta chain) was recorded in a study of CD8 T cells in ankylosing spondylitis. Findings and limits, study-wide: Matched ankylosing spondylitis synovial fluid reportedly showed significant enrichment of disease-linked clones. Seemingly distinctive of ankylosing spondylitis blood was a TCR beta motif formed by eight highly homologous variants.

This clonotype appeared a few times. As yet, its antigen is unknown. V was trimmed by 6 bases and J by 1 base, leaving 9 bases between them. The CDR3 is 12 residues long. Germline V gives CDR1 SQVTM, CDR2 ANQGSEA. Libraries of TCR beta came from quantitative 5'-RACE with molecular barcodes. MiXCR, run by TCRdb on the 5' RACE reads, gives a single entry per CDR3 protein. The sample has 650,000 to 800,000 distinct CDR3 sequences; roughly 19% are singletons. Sequencing was performed on blood, either unsorted or a sorted T cell fraction (not recorded which). The origin of this receptor is a male donor with ankylosing spondylitis. The chain joins TRBV29-1 to TRBJ1-1; a weak D match, TRBD1 (5 bases). The DNA of the CDR3 is TGCAGCGTCTGGGGCGGGAACACTGAAGCTTTCTTT. Amino acid sequence: CSVWGGNTEAFF.